The 25 T cell receptor beta chains reported below all come from one sample, sequenced in a study of T cells and copy number aberrations in small-cell lung cancer (dated by TCRdb to about 2021). To prepare the library, the immunoSEQ multiplex PCR assay was applied. TCRdb stores this immuneACCESS table with in-frame sequences only. Part of the clones is absent; in the studies checked, under half of the shortfall reflects unresolved V genes, and no reason is known for the rest. Within this sample are around 1,100 clones, with roughly 86% of them counted one time only. The ten largest clonotypes hold over 4.5% of the sample. Input material: tumor tissue. Every receptor here comes from a man aged 60 to 69 with small cell lung cancer.

CDR3 protein: CASSSNIAGGQETQYF. For the CDR3, the DNA is TGTGCCAGCAGCTCAAATATAGCGGGAGGGCAAGAGACCCAGTACTTC. J is TRBJ2-5 and V is TRBV11-2, with TRBD2 matching over 11 bases. V lost 4 bases and J lost 2; bases outside the gene matches: 6. The CDR3 covers 16 residues. The germline CDR1 and CDR2 sequences are SGHAT and FQNNGV.

This clone occurred once. The CDR3: CSAGDSYEQYF. For the CDR3, the DNA is TGCAGTGCCGGGGACTCCTACGAGCAGTACTTC. J is TRBJ2-7 and V is TRBV20-1; D perhaps matches TRBD2 (5 bases). Germline V gives CDR1 DFQATT, CDR2 SNEGSKA (reference sequence). The V and J ends lost 6 bases and 0 bases respectively, with 6 bases between them. The CDR3 runs to 11 residues.

This clone turned up a few times. V and J are TRBV18 and TRBJ1-3, with D hard to call. Germline V gene data show CDR1 as KGHSH and CDR2 as LQKENI. This CDR3 is 16 amino acids long. Deletions cut 3 bases from V and 1 base from J, with 13 bases between. This CDR3 is CASSPIRAVSGNTIYF. CDR3 bases: TGTGCCAGCTCACCTATAAGGGCCGTTTCTGGAAACACCATATATTTT.

The chain recombines TRBV5-4 with TRBJ2-7; possibly TRBD1 for D (6 bases). V was cut by 3 bases and J by 3 bases, with 19 bases left in between. This CDR3 comprises 16 residues. In germline, CDR1 is SGHNT, CDR2 YYREEE (reference sequence). The CDR3 spells CASSWGSPGHGYEQYF. In DNA form, the CDR3 reads TGTGCCAGCAGCTGGGGTAGCCCGGGACACGGCTACGAGCAGTACTTC.

The V call is TRBV7-2, the J call TRBJ2-5, with D tentatively TRBD2 (6 bases). The V end was cut by 8 bases, the J end by 7 bases, with 17 bases between. The CDR3 covers 13 residues. In germline, CDR1 is SGHTA, CDR2 FQGNSA. CDR3 residues: CASGRTNPPTQYF. The CDR3 nucleotides read TGTGCCAGCGGAAGGACTAACCCTCCGACCCAGTACTTC.

V and J are TRBV5-1 and TRBJ2-1; D perhaps matches TRBD2 (5 bases). Per the germline V gene, CDR1 is SGHRS and CDR2 is YFSETQ. The ends were cut back, 4 bases at V and 4 bases at J, with 15 bases in the middle. The CDR3 is 15 residues long. CDR3 nucleotide sequence: TGCGCCAGCAGCCGACTAACCCTCCAATACAATGAGCAGTTCTTC. Residues: CASSRLTLQYNEQFF.

The rearrangement uses TRBV4-2 and TRBJ1-4; 9 bases line up with TRBD1. In germline, CDR1 is LGHNA, CDR2 YNFKEQ. V lost 3 bases, J lost 14 bases, and 10 bases stayed unmatched. CDR3 size: 14 residues. The CDR3 loop is CASSQIWGQGRLFF. As DNA, the CDR3 is TGTGCCAGCAGCCAGATATGGGGACAGGGAAGGCTGTTTTTT.

CDR3 sequence: CAISQPTGGNTEAFF. Here the CDR3 DNA reads TGTGCCATCAGTCAGCCGACAGGGGGGAACACTGAAGCTTTCTTT. The chain employs TRBV10-3 and TRBJ1-1; 9 positions agree with TRBD1. CDR3 size: 15 residues. V shed 5 bases and J 1 base; nucleotides not matched to a gene: 5. Germline V gene lookup returns CDR1 ENHRY and CDR2 SYGVKD.

The rearrangement joins TRBV4-2 to TRBJ2-2; 14 nucleotides align to TRBD2. The CDR3 length is 17 residues. Germline CDR1 is LGHNA and CDR2 is YNFKEQ. V lost 5 bases to trimming and J lost 3 bases; unmatched junction nucleotides: 5. CDR3 sequence: CASSEGTSGSHTGELFF. CDR3 nucleotides: TGTGCCAGCAGCGAAGGGACTAGCGGGAGTCACACCGGGGAGCTGTTTTTT.

The V call is TRBV5-4, the J call TRBJ2-1; 15 bases fit TRBD2. Germline V gene data show CDR1 as SGHNT and CDR2 as YYREEE (reference sequence). The CDR3 has 16 amino acids. The V and J ends lost 5 bases and 8 bases, in that order; junction bases with no gene match: 8. The DNA for the CDR3 is TGTGCCAGCAGGTCTGGACTAGCGGGAGGGCAGGATGAGCAGTTCTTC. It specifies CASRSGLAGGQDEQFF.

There are a few counts of this clone. J is TRBJ2-1 and V is TRBV5-8; the match to TRBD1 covers 9 bases. The length of the CDR3 is 14 residues. The junction had 6 bases not matched to a gene; V was cut back by 3 bases and J by 8 bases. CDR1 is SGHTS and CDR2 is YDEGEE in the germline V gene. Here the CDR3 reads CASSSGQGRDEQFF. CDR3 bases: TGTGCCAGCAGCTCCGGACAGGGGCGGGATGAGCAGTTCTTC.

This clone was found once. This sequence joins TRBV2 and TRBJ2-5; 8 nucleotides line up with TRBD2. The ends lost 1 base at V and 5 bases at J; junction bases unmatched: 9. The CDR3 is 16 amino acids. Germline assignment: CDR1 SNHLY and CDR2 FYNNEI. CDR3 sequence reads: CASSEVAGLAAETQYF. The CDR3 DNA sequence: TGTGCCAGCAGTGAAGTAGCGGGACTCGCAGCGGAGACCCAGTACTTC.

The chain recombines TRBV19 with TRBJ1-2, with TRBD1 identical over 8 bases. With V trimmed by 3 bases and J by 7 bases, 7 bases remained unmatched. CDR3 length: 14 amino acids. In germline, CDR1 is LNHDA, CDR2 SQIVND (reference sequence). The CDR3 loop reads CASSMSQGARGYTF. CDR3 in DNA: TGTGCCAGTAGTATGTCCCAGGGGGCGCGTGGCTACACCTTC.

The chain has TRBV5-4 and TRBJ2-5, with no clear D. The germline V gene has CDR1 SGHNT and CDR2 YYREEE (reference sequence). The CDR3 is 14 residues long. V shed 0 bases and J shed 5 bases, with 11 bases lying between them. In nucleotides, the CDR3 is TGTGCCAGCAGCTTGGTAAATAGTGGGGAGACCCAGTACTTC. It yields the protein CASSLVNSGETQYF.

As regards this clone: One junction end disagrees with the germline gene, perhaps due to a read error. The genes are TRBV28 and TRBJ2-4; D call uncertain. This CDR3 is built from 16 residues. Looked up from germline, CDR1 is MDHEN and CDR2 is SYDVKM. CDR3 sequence reads: CASSNLAARAKNIQYF. CDR3 DNA: TGTGCCAGCAGTAATCTTGCGGCCCGTGCCAAGAACATTCAGTACTTC.

The rearrangement links TRBV4-1 to TRBJ2-7, with 11 bases that match TRBD1. The germline gives CDR1 MGHRA, CDR2 YSYEKL. J lost 5 bases, V lost 4 bases, and 4 bases had no gene match. CDR3 length: 14 residues. CDR3 DNA sequence: TGCGCCAGCAGCCGAGGACAGGGGGCCGACGAGCAGTACTTC. Translating it yields CASSRGQGADEQYF.

The chain joins TRBV10-3 to TRBJ2-3; possibly TRBD1 for D (6 bases). This CDR3 has 16 residues. Germline V gives CDR1 ENHRY, CDR2 SYGVKD. The V end lost 2 bases, the J end lost 0 bases, and 12 bases lay between the germline ends. The CDR3 DNA reads TGTGCCATCAGTGAGGTGACAGGAGATAGCACAGATACGCAGTATTTT. As protein: CAISEVTGDSTDTQYF.

V and J are TRBV11-3 and TRBJ2-7; D unresolved. This CDR3 is 14 amino acids long. V lost 5 bases and J lost 1, with 12 bases in between. Germline lookup yields CDR1 SGHNT and CDR2 YENEEA. The chain's CDR3 is CASSPPLGSYEQYF. Here the CDR3 DNA reads TGTGCCAGCAGCCCCCCCTTGGGGTCCTACGAGCAGTACTTC.

The CDR3 nucleotides are TGTGCCAGCAGGCAGGGAGCCGGGTTCGGCTATGGCTACACCTTC. This translates into CASRQGAGFGYGYTF. The chain couples TRBV7-2 to TRBJ1-2; possible D gene TRBD1, 5 bases. Between the trimmed V and J ends, which lost 6 bases and 4 bases, there was a span of 18 bases. Germline values: CDR1 SGHTA, CDR2 FQGNSA. CDR3 length: 15 residues.

The genes are TRBV5-1 and TRBJ2-2; a possible D gene is TRBD2 (6 bases). V was cut by 4 bases and J by 0 bases, with 16 bases left in between. Germline assignment: CDR1 SGHRS and CDR2 YFSETQ. CDR3 size: 17 residues. CDR3 protein: CASSPAGWTSNTGELFF. The CDR3 nucleotides read TGCGCCAGCAGCCCGGCGGGGTGGACCTCGAACACCGGGGAGCTGTTTTTT.

The chain combines TRBV6-5 with TRBJ1-5; unclear D gene. Trimming took 0 bases from V and 2 from J, leaving 8 bases between them. The CDR3 totals 15 residues. In germline, CDR1 is MNHEY, CDR2 SVGAGI. The CDR3: CASSYSVAGNQPQHF. The CDR3 DNA reads as TGTGCCAGCAGTTACTCAGTTGCAGGCAATCAGCCCCAGCATTTT.

This chain links TRBV4-3 with TRBJ1-5, with 7 bases matching TRBD1. The junction had 1 base not matched to a gene; V was cut back by 0 bases and J by 2 bases. This CDR3 is 15 amino acids long. Germline V gives CDR1 LGHNA, CDR2 YSLEER. The CDR3 loop is CASSQEGTGNQPQHF. Written as DNA, the CDR3 is TGCGCCAGCAGCCAAGAGGGGACAGGCAATCAGCCCCAGCATTTT.

The chain combines TRBV5-4 with TRBJ2-5, with 11 bases fitting TRBD2. With 4 bases clipped from V and 4 bases from J, the junction kept 6 bases outside the gene matches. Germline CDR1 and CDR2: SGHNT and YYREEE (reference sequence). This CDR3 comprises 15 residues. The CDR3 DNA sequence: TGTGCCAGCAGCAGAACTAGCGGGAGAGCAGAGACCCAGTACTTC. Translated, it gives CASSRTSGRAETQYF.

This chain joins TRBV6-1 and TRBJ2-7; D is possibly TRBD1 (5 bases). The CDR3 runs 12 residues. V was cut by 6 bases and J by 4 bases, with 10 bases left in between. The germline CDR1 and CDR2 sequences are MNHNS and SASEGT. CDR3 bases: TGTGCCAGCAGAGGAAGGGGTTACGAGCAGTACTTC. It codes for CASRGRGYEQYF.

The chain uses TRBV5-1 and TRBJ2-7, with TRBD1 matching 10 bases. With 1 base clipped from V and 6 bases from J, the junction kept 10 bases outside the gene matches. This CDR3 spans 16 amino acids. Germline assignment: CDR1 SGHRS and CDR2 YFSETQ. CDR3 loop: CASSLRGPGQGFEQYF. The CDR3 coding sequence is TGCGCCAGCAGCTTGCGAGGGCCGGGACAGGGGTTCGAGCAGTACTTC.